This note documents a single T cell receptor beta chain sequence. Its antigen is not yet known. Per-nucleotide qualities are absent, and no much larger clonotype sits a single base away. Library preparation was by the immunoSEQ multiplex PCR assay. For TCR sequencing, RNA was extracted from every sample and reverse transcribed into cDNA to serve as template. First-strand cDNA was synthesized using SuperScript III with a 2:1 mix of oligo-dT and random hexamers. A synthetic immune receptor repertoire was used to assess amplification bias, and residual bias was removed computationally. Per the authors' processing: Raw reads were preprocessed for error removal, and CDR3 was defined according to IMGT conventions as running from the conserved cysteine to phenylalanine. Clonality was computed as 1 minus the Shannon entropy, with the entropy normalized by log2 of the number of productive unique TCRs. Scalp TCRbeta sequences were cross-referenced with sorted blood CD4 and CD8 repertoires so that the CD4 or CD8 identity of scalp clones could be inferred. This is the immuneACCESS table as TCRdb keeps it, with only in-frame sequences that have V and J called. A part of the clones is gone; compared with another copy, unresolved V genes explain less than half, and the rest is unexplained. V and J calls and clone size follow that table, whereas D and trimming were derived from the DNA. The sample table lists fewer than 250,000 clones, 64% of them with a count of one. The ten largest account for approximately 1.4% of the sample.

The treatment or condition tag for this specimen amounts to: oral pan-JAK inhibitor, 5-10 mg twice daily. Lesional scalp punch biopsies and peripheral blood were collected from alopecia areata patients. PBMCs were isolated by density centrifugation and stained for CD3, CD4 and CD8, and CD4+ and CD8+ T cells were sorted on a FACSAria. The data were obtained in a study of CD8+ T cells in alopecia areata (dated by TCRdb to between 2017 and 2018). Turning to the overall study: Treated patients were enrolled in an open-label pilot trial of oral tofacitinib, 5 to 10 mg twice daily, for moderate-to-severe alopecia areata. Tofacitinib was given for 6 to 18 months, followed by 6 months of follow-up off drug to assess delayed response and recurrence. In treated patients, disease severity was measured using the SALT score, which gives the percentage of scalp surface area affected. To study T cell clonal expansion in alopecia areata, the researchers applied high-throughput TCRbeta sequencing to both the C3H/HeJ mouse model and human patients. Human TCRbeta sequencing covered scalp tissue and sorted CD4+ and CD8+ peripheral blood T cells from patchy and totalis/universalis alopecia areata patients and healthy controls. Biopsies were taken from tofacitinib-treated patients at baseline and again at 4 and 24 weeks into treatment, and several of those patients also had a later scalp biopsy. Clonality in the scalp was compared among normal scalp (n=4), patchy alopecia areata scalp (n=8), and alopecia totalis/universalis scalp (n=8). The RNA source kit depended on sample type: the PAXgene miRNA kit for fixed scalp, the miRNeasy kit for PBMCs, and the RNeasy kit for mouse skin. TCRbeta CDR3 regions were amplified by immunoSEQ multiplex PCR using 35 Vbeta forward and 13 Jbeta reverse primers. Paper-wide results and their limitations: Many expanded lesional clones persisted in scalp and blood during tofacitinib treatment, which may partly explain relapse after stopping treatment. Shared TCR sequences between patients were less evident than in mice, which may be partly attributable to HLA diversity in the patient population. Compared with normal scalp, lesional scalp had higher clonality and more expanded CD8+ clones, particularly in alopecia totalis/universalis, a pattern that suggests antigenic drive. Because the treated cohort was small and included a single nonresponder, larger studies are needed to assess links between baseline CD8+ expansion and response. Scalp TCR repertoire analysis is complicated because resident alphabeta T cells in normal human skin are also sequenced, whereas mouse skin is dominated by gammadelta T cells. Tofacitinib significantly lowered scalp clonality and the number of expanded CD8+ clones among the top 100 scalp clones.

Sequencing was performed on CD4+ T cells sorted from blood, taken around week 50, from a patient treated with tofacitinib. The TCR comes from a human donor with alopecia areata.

The DNA sequence is as follows: TGCAGCGTTGAAATAGGCGGGCGGCCCTACAATGAGCAGTTCTTC. Protein translation: CSVEIGGRPYNEQFF. The chain links TRBV29-1 with TRBJ2-1; the D gene is perhaps TRBD2, on 5 matching bases. The germline V gene encodes CDR1 SQVTM and CDR2 ANQGSEA. V is pared back by 2 bases and J by 2 bases, with 13 bases lying between the germline termini. Inclusive of the bounding cysteine and phenylalanine, the CDR3 is 15 residues long. CDR3 DNA is the only sequence kept; it has 45 bases, read in frame from the first base.